The entry below gives a single T cell receptor beta chain sequence along with its context. Its target is not known. The data originate from a study of early T cells in non-severe SARS-CoV-2 infection. Across the study: Chains from this unsorted whole-blood bulk RNA could not be paired.

Regarding the study as a whole: Private and CD4 specificities were missed by VDJdb matching, which favored anti-spike CD8 responses.

Attachment of unique molecular identifiers to individual cDNA molecules was performed. TCRdb re-analysed the 5' RACE reads in MiXCR, keeping a single row per CDR3 protein. The sample includes about 33,000 distinct CDR3 sequences, roughly 5.3% of them seen just once. CDR1 is LGHNA, CDR2 YNFKEQ, per germline. The CDR3 sequence is 15 residues long. V lost 1 base, J lost 5 bases, and 4 bases stayed unmatched. Sample: whole blood. This clonotype was obtained from an adult who was a healthcare worker with PCR-confirmed SARS-CoV-2 infection or an uninfected control (not recorded which). The gene calls are TRBV4-2 and TRBJ2-5; 10 bases line up with TRBD2. In DNA form, the CDR3 reads TGTGCCAGCAGCCAAGGAAGCGGGAGGGGGGAGACCCAGTACTTC. Its protein is CASSQGSGRGETQYF.